The 16 T cell receptor beta chains given below trace back to one sample, sequenced in a study of blood T cell repertoires in COVID-19. Sequencing was performed with immunoSEQ multiplex PCR; in TCRdb, only in-frame clones are kept and a portion is missing. The table has 200,000 or so clones, just under 85% seen once. Sequencing input: peripheral blood. These receptors came from a human donor with acute or convalescent COVID-19. The donor label of this sample is uncertain.

This clone was recorded once. The rearrangement joins TRBV18 to TRBJ2-3; D may be TRBD1 (5 bases). This CDR3 contains 17 residues. Trimming stripped 3 bases from V and 2 bases from J, with 18 bases between. Looked up from germline, CDR1 is KGHSH and CDR2 is LQKENI. CDR3: CASSPWPAQANTDTQYF. The CDR3 DNA is TGTGCCAGCTCACCGTGGCCCGCACAGGCGAACACAGATACGCAGTATTTT.

The rearrangement links TRBV19 to TRBJ1-1; D is unresolved. The CDR3 is 11 amino acids. The V end was cut by 10 bases, the J end by 1 base, with 7 bases between. Germline assignment: CDR1 LNHDA and CDR2 SQIVND (reference sequence). In nucleotides, the CDR3 is TGTGCCACCCTAAGGAACACTGAAGCTTTCTTT. Protein sequence: CATLRNTEAFF.

The chain recombines TRBV5-6 with TRBJ2-6, with D possibly being TRBD1 (6 bases). This CDR3 spans 17 amino acids. Trimming took 4 bases from V and 1 from J, leaving 15 bases between them. CDR1 and CDR2 (germline): SGHDT, YYEEEE. DNA for the CDR3: TGTGCCAGCAGCATCCCTCCCACAGGGTCTGGGGCCAACGTCCTGACTTTC. This translates into CASSIPPTGSGANVLTF.

Note on this clone: Other DNA sequences in this sample translate to the same CDR3. This chain uses TRBV28 with TRBJ2-2; 10 positions match TRBD1. The CDR3 is 15 amino acids. The junction had 5 bases not matched to a gene; V was cut back by 6 bases and J by 4 bases. From germline, CDR1 is MDHEN and CDR2 SYDVKM. The CDR3 DNA reads TGTGCCAGCAGCCACCGGACAGGGGGCACCGGGGAGCTGTTTTTT. It encodes CASSHRTGGTGELFF.

The chain combines TRBV27 with TRBJ1-1, with D possibly being TRBD1 (5 bases). Germline V CDR1 and CDR2: MNHEY, SMNVEV (reference sequence). Deletions cut 6 bases from V and 1 base from J, with 12 bases between. The CDR3 has 14 residues. CDR3 nucleotides: TGTGCCAGCAGGACTCATGGGGCGAACACTGAAGCTTTCTTT. This gives the protein CASRTHGANTEAFF.

CDR3 nucleotide sequence: TGTGCCAGCAGTTACCCTCAGGGACTCTCTGGAAACACCATATATTTT. Protein product: CASSYPQGLSGNTIYF. This chain uses TRBV6-5 with TRBJ1-3, with D possibly TRBD1 on 5 matching bases. The CDR3 is 16 amino acids. The V gene lost 2 bases and the J gene lost 0 bases, with 11 bases spanning the gap. The germline V gene has CDR1 MNHEY and CDR2 SVGAGI.

The gene calls are TRBV5-1 and TRBJ1-3, with 9 bases lining up with TRBD1. The CDR3 is 15 amino acids. The V and J ends lost 4 bases and 3 bases, in that order; junction bases with no gene match: 5. Germline assignment: CDR1 SGHRS and CDR2 YFSETQ. CDR3 residues: CASSPTGGYGNTIYF. CDR3 DNA: TGCGCCAGCAGCCCTACAGGGGGCTATGGAAACACCATATATTTT.

This clone appeared a few times. This sequence joins TRBV5-1 and TRBJ1-3, with D maybe TRBD1 (5 bases). The V gene lost 3 bases and the J gene lost 0 bases, with 13 bases spanning the gap. From germline, CDR1 is SGHRS and CDR2 YFSETQ. The CDR3 extends over 16 amino acids. The CDR3: CASSSLTALSGNTIYF. CDR3 in DNA: TGCGCCAGCAGCTCCCTGACAGCTCTCTCTGGAAACACCATATATTTT. Using reference TRBV5-1 and TRBJ1-3 for the parts outside the CDR3, the full variable domain is KAGVTQTPRYLIKTRGQQVTLSCSPISGHRSVSWYQQTPGQGLQFLFEYFSETQRNKGNFPGRFSGRQFSNSRSEMNVSTLELGDSALYLCASSSLTALSGNTIYFGEGSWLTVV.

A few counts support this clone. The gene calls are TRBV2 and TRBJ2-7, with D possibly matching TRBD1 (5 bases). The CDR3 is made up of 15 amino acids. V gave up 6 bases and J gave up 11 bases, with 26 bases separating them. CDR1 SNHLY and CDR2 FYNNEI come from the germline V gene. The CDR3 DNA sequence: TGTGCCAGCAGCCCCGTTTGGGGCAGGGTATTCATGGAGTACTTC. Translating gives CASSPVWGRVFMEYF.

The gene calls are TRBV12-5 and TRBJ2-1; TRBD2 matches 7 bases. Germline assignment: CDR1 LGHNT and CDR2 FRNRAP. There are 18 residues in the CDR3. V dropped 6 bases and J dropped 1; count of bases not matched to a gene: 15. CDR3 in amino acids: CASGPPGGTSRSYNEQFF. As DNA, the CDR3 is TGTGCTAGTGGCCCCCCGGGAGGAACTTCTCGGTCCTACAATGAGCAGTTCTTC.

The chain has TRBV30 and TRBJ1-4; 10 bases fit TRBD1. Germline loops: CDR1 GTSNPN, CDR2 SVGIG (reference sequence). With V trimmed by 7 bases and J by 7 bases, 6 bases remained unmatched. The CDR3 runs to 13 residues. Written as DNA, the CDR3 is TGTGCCTACGCGGGACAGGGGACTGAAAAACTGTTTTTT. Its translation: CAYAGQGTEKLFF.

V usage is TRBV6-5 and J usage is TRBJ1-5, with D possibly being TRBD1 (5 bases). The V and J ends lost 7 bases and 6 bases respectively, with 13 bases between them. CDR1 is MNHEY and CDR2 is SVGAGI in the germline V gene. The CDR3 is 13 residues long. The CDR3 is CASNQGRGQPQHF. Here the CDR3 DNA reads TGTGCCAGCAACCAAGGAAGGGGTCAGCCCCAGCATTTT.

The count of this clone is one. The rearrangement links TRBV5-8 to TRBJ2-1, with no clear D. V lost 0 bases and J 5 bases, leaving 12 bases between the germline ends. Germline lookup yields CDR1 SGHTS and CDR2 YDEGEE. The CDR3 has 15 amino acids. CDR3: CASSLGHAYNNEQFF. The CDR3 bases are TGTGCCAGCAGCTTGGGACACGCTTATAACAATGAGCAGTTCTTC. The full variable domain, rest sourced from reference TRBV5-8 and TRBJ2-1, is EAGVTQSPTHLIKTRGQQATLRCSPISGHTSVYWYQQALGLGLQFLLWYDEGEERNRGNFPPRFSGRQFPNYSSELNVNALELEDSALYLCASSLGHAYNNEQFFGPGTRLTVL.

The genes are TRBV5-4 and TRBJ2-5; 7 bases align to TRBD2. Unmatched junction bases numbered 12, after V lost 5 bases and J lost 2 bases. Germline V CDR1 and CDR2: SGHNT, YYREEE (reference sequence). The CDR3 length is 16 residues. This CDR3 is CASREHSGRGQETQYF. CDR3 DNA sequence: TGTGCCAGCAGGGAACATTCGGGGAGGGGTCAAGAGACCCAGTACTTC.

This clone was seen only once. This sequence joins TRBV19 and TRBJ2-2, with TRBD1 matching 7 bases. The junction had 8 bases not matched to a gene; V was cut back by 4 bases and J by 6 bases. This CDR3 contains 15 residues. Germline CDR1 and CDR2: LNHDA and SQIVND (reference sequence). The CDR3 region has the DNA TGTGCCAGTAGTACCAACAGGGGATTCGCCGGGGAGCTGTTTTTT. Amino acid sequence: CASSTNRGFAGELFF.

The chain links TRBV5-1 to TRBJ1-2; perhaps TRBD1 as D (5 bases). Germline V gene lookup returns CDR1 SGHRS and CDR2 YFSETQ. The CDR3 has 14 amino acids. V was cut by 1 base and J by 4 bases, with 11 bases left in between. CDR3: CASSLPQAGYGYTF. The DNA of the CDR3 is TGCGCCAGCAGCTTGCCACAGGCCGGCTATGGCTACACCTTC.